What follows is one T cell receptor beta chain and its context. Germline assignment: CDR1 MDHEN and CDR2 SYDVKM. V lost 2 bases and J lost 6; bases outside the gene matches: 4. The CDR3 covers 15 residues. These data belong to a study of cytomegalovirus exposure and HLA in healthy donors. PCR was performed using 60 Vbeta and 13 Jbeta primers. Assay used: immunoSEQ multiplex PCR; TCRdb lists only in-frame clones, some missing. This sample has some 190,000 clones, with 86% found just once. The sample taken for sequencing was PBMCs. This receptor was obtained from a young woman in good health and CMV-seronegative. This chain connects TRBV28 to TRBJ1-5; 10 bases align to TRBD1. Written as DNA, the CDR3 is TGTGCCAGCAGTTTAGGGACAGGGGAATTTCAGCCCCAGCATTTT. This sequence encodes CASSLGTGEFQPQHF.